This is a list of T cell receptor beta chains from one sample in a study of blood T cells in healthy people across ages. TCRdb ran MiXCR on the 5' RACE reads and lists one entry per CDR3 protein. The data contain about 540,000 distinct CDR3 sequences, less than 25% of them singletons. These records were also assigned to another study, of T cells of mothers and their children.

Sequences were obtained from blood. These receptors were collected from a boy between 5 and 17 years old in good health. Both conserved end residues are part of each CDR3. The D gene is left open where the match is weak. Part of the rows lack a size; the others show once, few, many or a class for expanded clones.

clone_size | j_call | d_call | v_call | cdr3_length | cdr3_aa | cdr3_nt
. | TRBJ2-5 | TRBD2 | TRBV9 | 15 | CASSPGPAGGETQYF | TGTGCCAGCAGCCCTGGGCCAGCGGGGGGCGAGACCCAGTACTTC
. | TRBJ2-7 | . | TRBV10-3 | 10 | CADGPYEQYF | TGTGCCGATGGACCCTACGAGCAGTACTTC
. | TRBJ2-1 | TRBD2 | TRBV27 | 16 | CASSLASSGSGNEQFF | TGTGCCAGCAGTTTAGCATCTAGCGGTTCGGGCAATGAGCAGTTCTTC
. | TRBJ1-1 | . | TRBV7-8 | 13 | CASSRDGYTEAFF | TGTGCCAGCAGCCGGGACGGCTACACTGAAGCTTTCTTT
. | TRBJ2-5 | TRBD2 | TRBV25-1 | 15 | CASKGTSGNQETQYF | TGTGCCAGCAAGGGGACTAGCGGGAACCAAGAGACCCAGTACTTC
few | TRBJ1-5 | . | TRBV7-6 | 14 | CASSSGGGRQPQHF | TGTGCCAGCAGCTCTGGAGGAGGGAGACAGCCCCAGCATTTT
. | TRBJ1-1 | . | TRBV2 | 14 | CASRSGGVMTEAFF | TGTGCCAGCAGGTCGGGCGGGGTAATGACTGAAGCTTTCTTT
. | TRBJ2-7 | TRBD2 | TRBV11-1 | 13 | CASSREVTYEQYF | TGTGCCAGCAGCCGGGAGGTGACCTACGAGCAGTACTTC
. | TRBJ2-1 | TRBD1 | TRBV14 | 19 | CASSQGGYRDRSPYNEQFF | TGTGCCAGCAGCCAAGGGGGATACCGGGACAGGAGTCCCTACAATGAGCAGTTCTTC
few | TRBJ2-2 | . | TRBV28 | 14 | CASSADLNTGELFF | TGTGCCAGCAGTGCGGACTTAAACACCGGGGAGCTGTTTTTT
few | TRBJ2-3 | . | TRBV6-6 | 14 | CASRSLTSTDTQYF | TGTGCCAGCCGATCTCTTACTAGCACAGATACGCAGTATTTT
. | TRBJ2-3 | TRBD2 | TRBV6-4 | 17 | CASSPGLAGESTDTQYF | TGTGCCAGCAGCCCCGGACTAGCGGGAGAGAGCACAGATACGCAGTATTTT
few | TRBJ1-4 | TRBD1 | TRBV7-9 | 16 | CASSARQGQGQEKLFF | TGTGCCAGCAGCGCCCGACAGGGACAGGGACAAGAAAAACTGTTTTTT
few | TRBJ2-1 | . | TRBV7-2 | 12 | CASSPIVDEQFF | TGTGCCAGCAGCCCCATAGTCGATGAGCAGTTCTTC
few | TRBJ2-4 | . | TRBV19 | 15 | CASSLQGLAKNIQYF | TGTGCCAGTAGCCTCCAGGGACTAGCCAAAAACATTCAGTACTTC
. | TRBJ1-5 | . | TRBV2 | 13 | CASRTKSNQPQHF | TGTGCCAGCAGGACAAAAAGCAATCAGCCCCAGCATTTT
many | TRBJ2-1 | . | TRBV2 | 14 | CASNLGVSYNEQFF | TGTGCCAGCAATTTGGGGGTTTCCTACAATGAGCAGTTCTTC
. | TRBJ2-1 | . | TRBV4-3 | 13 | CASSQEQYNEQFF | TGCGCCAGCAGCCAAGAACAGTACAATGAGCAGTTCTTC
many | TRBJ2-5 | . | TRBV9 | 13 | CASSPGSGETQYF | TGTGCCAGCAGTCCAGGGTCTGGGGAGACCCAGTACTTC
. | TRBJ2-7 | TRBD2 | TRBV28 | 16 | CASSLSSLAGPYEQYF | TGTGCCAGCAGTTTAAGTAGCCTAGCGGGACCCTACGAGCAGTACTTC
. | TRBJ1-5 | . | TRBV12-3/TRBV12-4 | 13 | CASSFTGSQPQHF | TGTGCCAGCAGTTTCACAGGTTCCCAGCCCCAGCATTTT
few | TRBJ2-1 | . | TRBV3-1 | 13 | CASSPPGAGEQFF | TGTGCCAGCAGCCCCCCCGGCGCCGGTGAGCAGTTCTTC
. | TRBJ1-2 | . | TRBV11-2 | 14 | CASTPSNPSGGYTF | TGTGCCAGCACCCCTTCCAATCCCTCGGGCGGCTACACCTTC
. | TRBJ1-1 | . | TRBV7-9 | 12 | CASIMGDMRAFF | TGTGCCAGCATCATGGGGGACATGCGAGCTTTCTTT
. | TRBJ1-1 | . | TRBV6-1 | 15 | CASSVRAGTPTEAFF | TGTGCCAGCAGCGTTAGGGCCGGGACGCCCACTGAAGCTTTCTTT
. | TRBJ2-7 | TRBD1 | TRBV28 | 13 | CASSLPTGDEQYF | TGTGCCAGCAGTTTACCGACAGGGGACGAGCAGTACTTC